This entry concerns a single T cell receptor beta chain. Clones were read by immunoSEQ multiplex PCR, and TCRdb kept only the in-frame ones, dropping some. This sample carries some 140,000 clones, roughly 80% of them seen once, and the ten largest clones take around 3%. This sample is drawn from a study of cytotoxic CD8 clonotypes in ibrutinib-treated CLL. Study at large: After a median of about 70 months, 14 patients stayed remitted and some 12 progressed; responses had been partial in some 25 and complete in 2.

The TCR sequence derives from a human donor with chronic lymphocytic leukemia. This material consisted of PBMCs, taken after 24 months of ibrutinib treatment.

CDR3 region: CASSTRRAGPGEQYF. The CDR3 DNA reads as TGTGCCAGCAGCACACGCCGCGCAGGGCCTGGCGAGCAGTACTTC. The chain employs TRBV14 and TRBJ2-7, with D perhaps TRBD1 (5 bases). Germline assignment: CDR1 SGHDN and CDR2 FVKESK. The CDR3 runs 15 residues. Trimming took off 5 bases at V and 6 bases at J, with 20 bases between the two ends.